This passage covers 15 T cell receptor beta chains from one sample sequenced in a study of patients and donors after allogeneic stem cell transplantation. TCRdb called the RT-PCR reads again in MiXCR, with one record for every CDR3 protein. Of some 92,000 distinct CDR3 sequences listed, roughly 50% are singletons. The sequenced sample was blood, either unsorted or a sorted T cell fraction (not recorded which). Every receptor here comes from a human donor who was either an allogeneic HSCT recipient or a stem cell or donor lymphocyte infusion donor (not recorded which). It is not recorded whose cells these are; they may come from a transplant donor.

J is TRBJ2-7 and V is TRBV3-1, with TRBD2 identical over 8 bases. This CDR3 spans 13 amino acids. Germline assignment: CDR1 LGHDT and CDR2 YNNKEL (reference sequence). J was trimmed by 4 bases and V by 4 bases; bases with no gene match: 3. The CDR3 sequence is CASSLGLAYEQYF. CDR3 nucleotide sequence: TGTGCCAGCAGCCTCGGACTAGCTTACGAGCAGTACTTC.

The CDR3 loop is CASSPGNGNQPQHF. Written as DNA, the CDR3 is TGTGCCAGCAGTCCCGGGAATGGCAATCAGCCCCAGCATTTT. This chain links TRBV27 with TRBJ1-5; D unresolved. Germline V gives CDR1 MNHEY, CDR2 SMNVEV (reference sequence). Trimming cost V 5 bases and J 2 bases, with 10 bases left between them. This CDR3 has 14 amino acids.

This clonotype was recorded a few times. The V gene is TRBV4-3, the J gene TRBJ1-3; 7 positions match TRBD1. This CDR3 spans 17 amino acids. CDR1 LGHNA and CDR2 YSLEER come from the germline V gene. The J segment lost 0 bases and the V segment lost 3 bases, leaving 8 bases of the junction unmatched. The CDR3 sequence: CASSHGTASSSGNTIYF. In nucleotides, the CDR3 is TGCGCCAGCAGCCACGGGACAGCCTCAAGCTCTGGAAACACCATATATTTT.

CDR3 DNA sequence: TGCAGCGTTGAAGATCGCGAATTTAACTATGGCTACACCTTC. It codes for CSVEDREFNYGYTF. The chain is built from TRBV29-1 and TRBJ1-2, with D uncertain. Germline V lookup: CDR1 SQVTM, CDR2 ANQGSEA. V lost 0 bases to trimming and J lost 1 base, with 9 bases between them. CDR3 size: 14 residues.

The rearrangement joins TRBV14 to TRBJ1-4; D gene unclear. The germline V gene has CDR1 SGHDN and CDR2 FVKESK. There are 16 residues in the CDR3. Trimming removed 0 bases from V and 0 bases from J, with 8 bases in between. DNA of the CDR3: TGTGCCAGCAGCCAAGAAAACGGCGCAACTAATGAAAAACTGTTTTTT. Residues: CASSQENGATNEKLFF.

This clonotype has only one observation. The gene calls are TRBV3-1 and TRBJ1-6; maybe TRBD1 (5 bases). This CDR3 contains 15 residues. V lost 2 bases and J 5 bases, leaving 10 bases between the germline ends. Germline CDR1 LGHDT, CDR2 YNNKEL (reference sequence). As DNA, the CDR3 is TGTGCCAGCAGCCAACCGGGACGTAATAATTCACCCCTCCACTTT. This codes for CASSQPGRNNSPLHF. Drawing the rest from reference TRBV3-1 and TRBJ1-6, the complete variable domain is DTAVSQTPKYLVTQMGNDKSIKCEQNLGHDTMYWYKQDSKKFLKIMFSYNNKELIINETVPNRFSPKSPDKAHLNLHINSLELGDSAVYFCASSQPGRNNSPLHFGNGTRLTVT.

The chain is built from TRBV3-1 and TRBJ2-1; D remains unclear. V lost 0 bases, J lost 10 bases, and 13 bases lay in between. CDR1 and CDR2 (germline): LGHDT, YNNKEL (reference sequence). The CDR3 extends over 14 amino acids. DNA for the CDR3: TGTGCCAGCAGCCAAGATGTAGGTAGCAACGAGCAGTTCTTC. This encodes CASSQDVGSNEQFF.

This chain connects TRBV11-2 to TRBJ1-6, with no clear D. Trimming stripped 3 bases from V and 2 bases from J, with 11 bases between. The CDR3 is made up of 16 amino acids. The germline V gene has CDR1 SGHAT and CDR2 FQNNGV. CDR3 sequence reads: CASSLRTATYNSPLHF. DNA of the CDR3: TGTGCCAGCAGCTTGAGGACGGCCACCTATAATTCACCCCTCCACTTT.

This clonotype was recorded only once. The CDR3 DNA reads as TGTGCCAGCAGATCTAGCGGAGAGGGAGACAATGAGCAGTTCTTC. Amino acids: CASRSSGEGDNEQFF. The gene calls are TRBV6-5 and TRBJ2-1, with TRBD2 matching over 7 bases. The junction had 10 bases not matched to a gene; V was cut back by 6 bases and J by 5 bases. This CDR3 region has 15 residues. The germline CDR1 and CDR2 sequences are MNHEY and SVGAGI.

V is TRBV5-1 and J is TRBJ1-6; D not resolved. CDR3 length: 14 amino acids. Germline V gene lookup returns CDR1 SGHRS and CDR2 YFSETQ. The V and J ends lost 0 bases and 7 bases respectively, with 8 bases between them. The CDR3 DNA reads as TGCGCCAGCAGCTTGGCGTTTGGAAATTCACCCCTCCACTTT. This sequence encodes CASSLAFGNSPLHF.

The chain has TRBV12-3 or TRBV12-4 and TRBJ1-2; D unresolved. Trimming left V 6 bases short and J 3 bases short, with 11 bases between. The CDR3 has 13 amino acids. The CDR3, as DNA: TGTGCCAGCAGACCCTCGGGATACTATGGCTACACCTTC. Its translation is CASRPSGYYGYTF.

The rearrangement joins TRBV5-1 to TRBJ2-3; D call uncertain. CDR1 is SGHRS and CDR2 is YFSETQ in the germline V gene. V gave up 0 bases and J gave up 2 bases, with 16 bases separating them. This CDR3 has 17 residues. As DNA, the CDR3 is TGCGCCAGCAGCTTGGCCGAAGGCGGTGTCGCCACAGATACGCAGTATTTT. It specifies CASSLAEGGVATDTQYF.

Concerning this clonotype itself: At one boundary the junction diverges from the germline segment, which might be a read error. The chain couples TRBV20-1 to TRBJ1-3; 11 nucleotides match TRBD1. This CDR3 has 19 residues. The germline gives CDR1 DFQATT, CDR2 SNEGSKA (reference sequence). The DNA for the CDR3 is TGCAGTGCTGCCGCGGACAGGGGGCATTTAGGGTCGGCTGGAAACACCAAATATTTT. Amino acids: CSAAADRGHLGSAGNTKYF.

The rearrangement joins TRBV19 to TRBJ1-2; TRBD1 might be the D (5 bases). The V and J ends lost 4 bases and 4 bases respectively, with 16 bases between them. Germline CDR1 LNHDA, CDR2 SQIVND (reference sequence). This CDR3 has 15 residues. The chain's CDR3 is CASSSEASGIYGYTF. The CDR3 DNA reads TGTGCCAGTAGTAGCGAGGCGTCAGGGATCTATGGCTACACCTTC.

The CDR3 DNA reads as TGTGCCAGCACAAAATTCGCACCGCTGAACACTGAAGCTTTCTTT. Its protein is CASTKFAPLNTEAFF. The chain employs TRBV7-9 and TRBJ1-1; D unclear. This CDR3 contains 15 residues. Trimming left V 7 bases short and J 0 bases short, with 15 bases between. CDR1 and CDR2 from the germline V gene are SEHNR and FQNEAQ (reference sequence).